These 21 T cell receptor beta chains originate from one sample sequenced in a study of immune characterization of retroperitoneal liposarcoma. TCRdb fed the PCR reads into MiXCR, producing one record per CDR3 protein. This table holds around 20,000 distinct CDR3 sequences, 35% to 40% found once. The material sequenced was blood. These receptors were obtained from a male donor with retroperitoneal liposarcoma.

This clonotype was counted ten times or more. The V and J genes are TRBV6-6 and TRBJ2-1, with no clear D. The CDR3 covers 14 residues. Germline V gives CDR1 MNHNY, CDR2 SVGAGI (reference sequence). The V gene lost 0 bases and the J gene lost 9 bases, with 12 bases spanning the gap. The CDR3 coding sequence is TGTGCCAGCAGTTACTCGACGATGGGCGGTGAGCAGTTCTTC. Encoded protein: CASSYSTMGGEQFF.

The chain employs TRBV10-1 and TRBJ1-3; D is ambiguous. Germline CDR1 and CDR2: WNHNN and SYGVQD (reference sequence). The V end was cut by 4 bases, the J end by 4 bases, with 8 bases between. The CDR3 runs 13 residues. CDR3 loop: CASSAFSGNTIYF. The CDR3 DNA sequence: TGCGCCAGCAGTGCCTTTTCAGGAAACACCATATATTTT.

This clonotype occurred a few times. The chain joins TRBV12-3 or TRBV12-4 to TRBJ2-3, with 12 bases lining up with TRBD2. The CDR3 consists of 16 residues. The V segment lost 7 bases and the J segment 3 bases; nucleotides outside the gene matches: 8. The CDR3 here is CASTLLAGGPTDTQYF. The CDR3 DNA reads as TGTGCCAGCACCCTGCTAGCGGGAGGGCCTACAGATACGCAGTATTTT.

This clonotype was seen only a few times. The J gene is TRBJ1-5, the V gene TRBV6-5; D unclear. Deletions cut 5 bases from V and 4 bases from J, with 9 bases between. CDR1 MNHEY and CDR2 SVGAGI come from the germline V gene. CDR3 length equals 13 residues. The CDR3 loop is CASSDTKNQPQHF. DNA for the CDR3: TGTGCCAGCAGTGACACAAAAAATCAGCCCCAGCATTTT.

This clonotype was seen a single time. The chain joins TRBV19 to TRBJ2-1, with 9 bases fitting TRBD2. The J call could be wrong; TRBJ2-7 is a better fit for the DNA end. This CDR3 region has 15 residues. Germline CDR1 and CDR2: LNHDA and SQIVND (reference sequence). Here the CDR3 DNA reads TGTGCCAGTAGGCCCGGGACTAGCCGAGCCTACGAGCAGTACTTC. Its translation: CASRPGTSRAYEQYF.

This clonotype came up many times. The chain has TRBV12-3 or TRBV12-4 and TRBJ2-1; D gene uncertain. V gave up 3 bases and J gave up 8 bases, with 17 bases separating them. The CDR3 is made up of 15 amino acids. This chain's CDR3 is CASSLDRKRTDEQFF. The CDR3 DNA is TGTGCCAGCAGTTTGGACCGAAAGAGGACGGATGAGCAGTTCTTC.

In this sample, this clonotype turned up many times. The chain has TRBV6-6 and TRBJ2-1, with 11 bases matching TRBD1. The J call may be mistaken, given a closer DNA end match to TRBJ2-7. The germline V gene has CDR1 MNHNY and CDR2 SVGAGI (reference sequence). The CDR3 runs to 16 residues. The CDR3 sequence: CASSYSTPGQGGEQYF. The CDR3 nucleotides are TGTGCCAGCAGTTACTCTACTCCGGGACAGGGGGGTGAGCAGTACTTC.

The table lists this clonotype with many counts. This chain connects TRBV7-2 to TRBJ2-1; TRBD2 is a possible D gene (7 bases). The J call could be wrong; TRBJ2-7 is a better fit for the DNA end. The germline V gene encodes CDR1 SGHTA and CDR2 FQGNSA. The CDR3 sequence is 14 residues long. CDR3 protein: CASSLAAGANEQYF. The CDR3 bases are TGTGCCAGCAGCTTAGCTGCGGGGGCTAATGAGCAGTACTTC.

The rearrangement uses TRBV12-3 or TRBV12-4 and TRBJ1-2, with 8 bases lining up with TRBD1. This CDR3 spans 15 amino acids. J lost 6 bases, V lost 4 bases, and 10 bases had no gene match. The CDR3 DNA sequence: TGTGCCAGCAGTTCCCAGACGACAGGGGTTCATGGCTACACCTTC. It is translated as CASSSQTTGVHGYTF.

This rearrangement joins TRBV5-1 to TRBJ2-1, with 10 bases matching TRBD2. The V gene's germline CDR1 is SGHRS and CDR2 YFSETQ. The CDR3 length is 15 residues. Unmatched junction bases numbered 7, after V lost 0 bases and J lost 10 bases. For the CDR3, the DNA is TGCGCCAGCAGCTTGGTTCTAGCGGGAGCCCGCGAGCAGTTCTTC. It codes for CASSLVLAGAREQFF.

In regard to this clonotype: An end of the junction does not agree with germline; a read error may underlie this. V and J are TRBV7-8 and TRBJ2-4, with 7 bases aligning to TRBD2. The CDR3 has 16 amino acids. In germline, CDR1 is SGHVS, CDR2 FQNEAQ. The CDR3 is CASSPRHAGEVYKQSF. The DNA for the CDR3 is TGTGCCAGCAGCCCGAGACACGCGGGGGAGGTATACAAGCAGTCCTTT.

The V call is TRBV12-5, the J call TRBJ1-1; D is perhaps TRBD1 (5 bases). The CDR3 is 14 residues long. V was cut by 7 bases and J by 1 base, with 13 bases left in between. Germline CDR1 reads LGHNT; CDR2 reads FRNRAP. The CDR3 region is CASALGGSNTEAFF. CDR3 nucleotides: TGTGCTAGTGCCTTGGGGGGTTCGAACACTGAAGCTTTCTTT.

The CDR3, as DNA: TGTGCCAGCAAGGGGACAGGCTTCGGGCAGTACTTC. It specifies CASKGTGFGQYF. The V gene is TRBV27, the J gene TRBJ2-1; TRBD1 aligns across 8 bases. The last part of the DNA fits TRBJ2-7 better; the J call may be wrong. Germline CDR1 and CDR2: MNHEY and SMNVEV (reference sequence). The CDR3 is 12 residues long.

Ten or more counts support this clonotype. This sequence joins TRBV6-1 and TRBJ2-1, with no clear D. Trimming removed 1 base at V and 10 bases at J, with 14 bases between. The CDR3 consists of 14 residues. Germline V gene data show CDR1 as MNHNS and CDR2 as SASEGT. Here the CDR3 reads CASSEGQETHEQFF. The DNA of the CDR3 is TGTGCCAGCAGTGAAGGGCAGGAGACCCACGAGCAGTTCTTC.

The chain employs TRBV6-1 and TRBJ2-7; 10 nucleotides agree with TRBD2. In germline, CDR1 is MNHNS, CDR2 SASEGT. The CDR3 length is 15 residues. V lost 6 bases, J lost 0 bases, and 5 bases stayed unmatched. This CDR3 is CASRPSGRGSYEQYF. In DNA form, the CDR3 reads TGTGCCAGCAGACCAAGCGGGAGGGGCTCCTACGAGCAGTACTTC.

This clonotype showed up just a few times. This sequence joins TRBV11-3 and TRBJ2-1; a possible D gene is TRBD1 (6 bases). Trimming pared 1 base from V and 2 bases from J, leaving 6 bases between. CDR3 length equals 14 residues. CDR1 SGHNT and CDR2 YENEEA come from the germline V gene. CDR3 bases: TGTGCCAGCAGCTTAGGGGGGCCCTACAATGAGCAGTTCTTC. Its protein is CASSLGGPYNEQFF. Supplemented by reference TRBV11-3 and TRBJ2-1, the full variable domain reads EAGVVQSPRYKIIEKKQPVAFWCNPISGHNTLYWYLQNLGQGPELLIRYENEEAVDDSQLPKDRFSAERLKGVDSTLKIQPAELGDSAVYLCASSLGGPYNEQFFGPGTRLTVL.

At least ten counts were recorded for this clonotype. This rearrangement joins TRBV12-3 or TRBV12-4 to TRBJ2-1; D gene uncertain. This CDR3 has 11 residues. Trimming shortened V by 3 bases and J by 7 bases, and 4 bases separated the two germline ends. CDR3 in DNA: TGTGCCAGCAGTTTCCTGAATGAGCAGTTCTTC. Amino acid sequence: CASSFLNEQFF.

With respect to this clonotype: This clone may be a read error of a much larger clone one base away. J is TRBJ2-1 and V is TRBV25-1; D may be TRBD2 (7 bases). Trimming stripped 5 bases from V and 5 bases from J, with 13 bases between. The CDR3 consists of 14 residues. Per the germline V gene, CDR1 is MGHDK and CDR2 is SYGVNS. CDR3 amino acids: CASSKGEGDNEQFF. In DNA, the CDR3 is TGTGCCAGCAGTAAGGGGGAGGGCGACAATGAGCAGTTCTTC.

Many counts were recorded for this clonotype. The CDR3 sequence: CASQIAHNTGELFF. The CDR3 region has the DNA TGTGCCAGCCAGATCGCCCACAACACCGGGGAGCTGTTTTTT. The chain uses TRBV27 and TRBJ2-2; unclear D gene. The CDR3 contains 14 residues. V gave up 8 bases and J gave up 2 bases, with 12 bases separating them. Germline V CDR1 and CDR2: MNHEY, SMNVEV (reference sequence).

This clonotype was counted ten times or more. The CDR3, as DNA: TGTGCCAGCAGTCTAGAAAAATACCGGGACAGAGAAGAGACCCAGTACTTC. Translated: CASSLEKYRDREETQYF. The rearrangement uses TRBV6-1 and TRBJ2-5, with 7 bases fitting TRBD1. Germline lookup yields CDR1 MNHNS and CDR2 SASEGT. The CDR3 length is 17 residues. With 5 bases clipped from V and 3 bases from J, the junction kept 15 bases outside the gene matches.

To note about this clonotype: The junction shows a germline mismatch at one end, possibly a read error. The chain couples TRBV6-5 to TRBJ2-1; weak D call: TRBD1 (6 bases). The CDR3 sequence is 12 residues long. Germline CDR1 and CDR2: MNHEY and SVGAGI. The CDR3 DNA is TGTGCCAGCAGTGACTCAGGGGCCGAGCAGTTCTTC. Protein sequence: CASSDSGAEQFF.